This entry is about one T cell receptor beta chain. Its antigen is currently unknown. This entry is derived from a study of OX40 agonist ivuxolimab in advanced cancers. Whole-study results and caveats: Clonal expansion was seen in CD4+ and CD8+ blood T cells by week 6 at 0.1 to 3.0 mg/kg. Compared with CD4+, CD8+ T cells on average had more expanded clones.

The method was immunoSEQ multiplex PCR; TCRdb's version includes in-frame clones alone and lacks a portion of them. The sample carries approximately 80,000 clones, about 90% recorded once. Germline CDR1 reads PRHDT; CDR2 reads FYEKMQ (reference sequence). The CDR3 covers 14 residues. J gave up 8 bases and V 5 bases, and 5 bases lay outside the gene matches. This chain connects TRBV13 to TRBJ2-1; 11 bases agree with TRBD1. This clonotype was obtained from an adult with an advanced solid tumor such as melanoma, head and neck, liver or kidney cancer. The specimen was CD4+ or CD8+ T cells sorted from blood, collected in a trial of the OX40 agonist ivuxolimab. The CDR3 sequence: CASSQGQGVYEQFF. The CDR3 DNA reads as TGTGCCAGCAGCCAGGGACAGGGGGTGTATGAGCAGTTCTTC.